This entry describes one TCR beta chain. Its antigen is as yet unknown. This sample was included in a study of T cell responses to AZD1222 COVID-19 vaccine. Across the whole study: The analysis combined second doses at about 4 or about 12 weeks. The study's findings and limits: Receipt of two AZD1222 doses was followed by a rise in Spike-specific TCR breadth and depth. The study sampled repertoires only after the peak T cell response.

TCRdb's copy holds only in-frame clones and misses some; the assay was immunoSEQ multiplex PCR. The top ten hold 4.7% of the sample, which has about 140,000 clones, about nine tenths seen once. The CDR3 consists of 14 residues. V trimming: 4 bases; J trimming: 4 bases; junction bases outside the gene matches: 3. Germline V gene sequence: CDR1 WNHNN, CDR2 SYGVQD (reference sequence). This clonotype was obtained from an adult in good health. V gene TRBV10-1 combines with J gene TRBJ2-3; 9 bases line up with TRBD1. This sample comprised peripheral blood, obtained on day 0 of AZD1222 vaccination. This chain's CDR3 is CASSVGTGSDTQYF. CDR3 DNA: TGCGCCAGCAGTGTTGGGACAGGGTCAGATACGCAGTATTTT.